The clone carrying this TCR beta chain was counted ten times or more. This specimen belongs to a study of breast tumors, draining lymph nodes, adjacent tissues. Germline CDR1 reads MGHRA; CDR2 reads YSYEKL. CDR3 length: 14 residues. Trimming stripped 1 base from V and 7 bases from J, with 13 bases between. Breast cancer patients provided tissue from their axillary draining lymph nodes. TCRdb ran MiXCR on the multiplex PCR reads and lists one entry per CDR3 protein. In the table there are fewer than 300,000 distinct CDR3 sequences, about 32% of which are singletons. Specimen: axillary lymph node tissue. The sequence was obtained from a female donor with breast cancer. Some clones in this sample may be carry-over from other donors' samples. V gene TRBV4-1 combines with J gene TRBJ2-5; D gene uncertain. CDR3 DNA: TGCGCCAGCAGCCAAGTGGGGTGGGCCGGGACCCAGTACTTC. Residues: CASSQVGWAGTQYF.